This TCR beta chain was observed in a study of blood T cells in healthy people across ages. The V end was cut by 5 bases, the J end by 0 bases, with 11 bases between. The CDR3 is 14 residues long. Per the germline V gene, CDR1 is DFQATT and CDR2 is SNEGSKA (reference sequence). This clonotype was found a few times. A second PCR, run for roughly 7 to 11 cycles, used a sample-barcoded 5' primer plus a J-beta primer mix. TCRdb processed the 5' RACE reads anew with MiXCR; each CDR3 protein has one entry. Of about 970,000 distinct CDR3 sequences in the sample, about 53% are singletons; the top ten hold about 22%.

The sample was blood. This TCR was sampled from a woman aged 60-75 years in good health. The V and J genes are TRBV20-1 and TRBJ2-1, with D maybe TRBD2 (5 bases). The CDR3: CSAYSASSYNEQFF. CDR3 DNA sequence: TGCAGTGCTTATAGCGCTAGCTCCTACAATGAGCAGTTCTTC.